Listed below are T cell receptor beta chains from one sample, sequenced in a study of technical replicates of blood from a few donors. The repertoire was sequenced with immunoSEQ multiplex PCR; TCRdb's copy has only in-frame clones and lacks some. The repertoire holds roughly 82,000 clones, with 75% to 95% as singletons. Sequences were obtained from T cells isolated from PBMCs. The receptors here all came from a human donor in good health. Both conserved end residues are part of each CDR3. Fields, in order: J gene, V gene, CDR3 protein.

J gene: TRBJ2-1
V gene: TRBV27
CDR3 protein: CASSGGLSGRQGDEQFF

J gene: TRBJ1-2
V gene: TRBV27
CDR3 protein: CASSIRQGLYGYTF

J gene: TRBJ2-1
V gene: TRBV5-1
CDR3 protein: CASSPPGQGHNEQFF

J gene: TRBJ1-2
V gene: TRBV5-6
CDR3 protein: CASSGRGYGYTF

J gene: TRBJ1-5
V gene: TRBV25-1
CDR3 protein: CASSDPGQGGDQPQHF

J gene: TRBJ2-7
V gene: TRBV15
CDR3 protein: CATSSVRDPTSREQYF

J gene: TRBJ2-5
V gene: TRBV9
CDR3 protein: CASSVTGTSAYQETQYF

J gene: TRBJ2-2
V gene: TRBV7-9
CDR3 protein: CAILNTGELFF

J gene: TRBJ2-7
V gene: TRBV9
CDR3 protein: CASSETSGNSYEQYF

J gene: TRBJ2-5
V gene: TRBV27
CDR3 protein: CASSLSFQTTQYF

J gene: TRBJ2-1
V gene: TRBV5-1
CDR3 protein: CASSVSNEQFF

J gene: TRBJ1-2
V gene: TRBV15
CDR3 protein: CATSRAGYGYTF

J gene: TRBJ2-4
V gene: TRBV2
CDR3 protein: CASRRGSGEIAKNIQYF